This T cell receptor beta chain was identified during a study of post-analysis software for immune sequencing data. On the study more broadly: The disease courses spanned relapsing-remitting, secondary progressive and progressive-relapsing forms of multiple sclerosis. Overall study results and limits: Strong co-clustering by F measure linked samples that shared a preparation batch. Five TRBV segments, TRBV5-6, TRBV5-1 and TRBV20-1 among them, were found more frequent in patients than controls.

The table lists this clonotype with a count of one. The target antigen is unknown. Tagging with unique molecular identifiers was a feature of the TCR beta cDNA libraries. With roughly 0.85 to 11 million T cells as the source, 540,000 or so cDNA molecules resulted. Using its own MiXCR run on the PCR reads, TCRdb lists one record per CDR3 protein. The sample lists approximately 460,000 distinct CDR3 sequences, roughly 45% occurring once. V gave up 4 bases and J gave up 5 bases; unmatched junction bases: 7. This CDR3 has 16 residues. Germline CDR1 and CDR2: SGHRS and YFSETQ. Sequencing was performed on blood. The TCR comes from a girl aged 10-17 years with multiple sclerosis. The chain has TRBV5-1 and TRBJ1-5, with TRBD1 matching over 12 bases. CDR3 region: CASSVTGTGGDQPQHF. Written as DNA, the CDR3 is TGCGCCAGCAGCGTCACCGGGACAGGGGGCGATCAGCCCCAGCATTTT.